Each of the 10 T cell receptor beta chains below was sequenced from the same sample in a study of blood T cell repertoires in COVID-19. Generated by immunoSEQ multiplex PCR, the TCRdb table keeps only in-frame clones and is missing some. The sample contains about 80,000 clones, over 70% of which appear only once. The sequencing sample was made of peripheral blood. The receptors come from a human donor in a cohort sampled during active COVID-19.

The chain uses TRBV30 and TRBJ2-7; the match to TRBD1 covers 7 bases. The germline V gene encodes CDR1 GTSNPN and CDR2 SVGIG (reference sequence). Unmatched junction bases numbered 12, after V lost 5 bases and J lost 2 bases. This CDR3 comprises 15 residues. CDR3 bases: TGTGCCTGGGGTACGAATCAGGGGGAACCCTACGAGCAGTACTTC. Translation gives CAWGTNQGEPYEQYF.

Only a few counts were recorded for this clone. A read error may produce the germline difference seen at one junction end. CDR3 coding DNA: TGTGCCAGCAGTTCCGGACAGCCTGGGAACACCATATATTTT. It yields the protein CASSSGQPGNTIYF. This chain uses TRBV28 with TRBJ1-3, with D possibly TRBD1 on 6 matching bases. CDR3 length equals 14 residues. CDR1 and CDR2 (germline): MDHEN, SYDVKM.

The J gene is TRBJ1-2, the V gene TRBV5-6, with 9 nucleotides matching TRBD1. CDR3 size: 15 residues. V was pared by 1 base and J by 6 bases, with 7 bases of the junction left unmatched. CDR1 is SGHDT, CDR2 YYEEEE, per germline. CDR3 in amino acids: CASSLPKQGAHGYTF. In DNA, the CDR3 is TGTGCCAGCAGCTTGCCCAAACAGGGGGCTCATGGCTACACCTTC.

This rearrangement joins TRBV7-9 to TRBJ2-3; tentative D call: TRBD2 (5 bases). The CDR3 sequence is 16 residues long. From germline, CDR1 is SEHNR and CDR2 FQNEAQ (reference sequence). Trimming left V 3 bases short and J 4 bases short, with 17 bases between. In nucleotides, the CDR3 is TGTGCCAGCAGCTTGGGTACTACTTTTAGCGCAGATACGCAGTATTTT. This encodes CASSLGTTFSADTQYF.

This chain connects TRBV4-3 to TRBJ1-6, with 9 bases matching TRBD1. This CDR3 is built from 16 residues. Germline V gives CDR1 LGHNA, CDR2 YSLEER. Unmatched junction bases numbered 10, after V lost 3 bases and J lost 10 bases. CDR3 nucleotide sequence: TGCGCCAGCAGCCACGAACCGGGACAGGGAGGGTCACCCCTCCACTTT. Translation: CASSHEPGQGGSPLHF.

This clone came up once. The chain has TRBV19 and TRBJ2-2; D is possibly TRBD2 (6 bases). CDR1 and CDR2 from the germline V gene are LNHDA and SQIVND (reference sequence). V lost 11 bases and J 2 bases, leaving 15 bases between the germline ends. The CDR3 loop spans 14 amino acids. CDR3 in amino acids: CACRGRLNTGELFF. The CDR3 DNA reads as TGTGCCTGCCGGGGGAGACTCAACACCGGGGAGCTGTTTTTT.

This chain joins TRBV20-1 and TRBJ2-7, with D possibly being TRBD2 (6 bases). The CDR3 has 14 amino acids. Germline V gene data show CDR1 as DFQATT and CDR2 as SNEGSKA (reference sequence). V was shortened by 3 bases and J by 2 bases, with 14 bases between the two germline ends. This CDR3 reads CSASRLVSPYEQYV. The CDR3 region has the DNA TGCAGTGCTAGTCGACTAGTCAGTCCCTACGAGCAGTACGTC.

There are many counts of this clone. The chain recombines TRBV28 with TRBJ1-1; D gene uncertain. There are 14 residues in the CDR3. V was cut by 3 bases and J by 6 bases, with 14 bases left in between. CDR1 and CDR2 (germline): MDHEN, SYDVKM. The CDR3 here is CASSFRQEIPEAFF. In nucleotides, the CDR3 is TGTGCCAGCAGTTTTCGTCAGGAAATACCTGAAGCTTTCTTT.

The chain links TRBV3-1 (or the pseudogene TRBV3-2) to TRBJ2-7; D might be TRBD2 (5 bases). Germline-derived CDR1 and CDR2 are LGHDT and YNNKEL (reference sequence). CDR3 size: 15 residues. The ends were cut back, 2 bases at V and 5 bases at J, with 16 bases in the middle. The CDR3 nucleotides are TGTGCCAGCAGCCAAATTAAATCGGGGATCGACGAGCAGTACTTC. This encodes CASSQIKSGIDEQYF.

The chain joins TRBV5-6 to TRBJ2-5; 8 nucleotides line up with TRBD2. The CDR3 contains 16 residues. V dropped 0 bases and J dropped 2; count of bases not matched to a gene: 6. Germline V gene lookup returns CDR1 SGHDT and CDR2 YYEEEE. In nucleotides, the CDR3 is TGTGCCAGCAGCTTGGACGGGGGGGGACTACAAGAGACCCAGTACTTC. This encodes CASSLDGGGLQETQYF.